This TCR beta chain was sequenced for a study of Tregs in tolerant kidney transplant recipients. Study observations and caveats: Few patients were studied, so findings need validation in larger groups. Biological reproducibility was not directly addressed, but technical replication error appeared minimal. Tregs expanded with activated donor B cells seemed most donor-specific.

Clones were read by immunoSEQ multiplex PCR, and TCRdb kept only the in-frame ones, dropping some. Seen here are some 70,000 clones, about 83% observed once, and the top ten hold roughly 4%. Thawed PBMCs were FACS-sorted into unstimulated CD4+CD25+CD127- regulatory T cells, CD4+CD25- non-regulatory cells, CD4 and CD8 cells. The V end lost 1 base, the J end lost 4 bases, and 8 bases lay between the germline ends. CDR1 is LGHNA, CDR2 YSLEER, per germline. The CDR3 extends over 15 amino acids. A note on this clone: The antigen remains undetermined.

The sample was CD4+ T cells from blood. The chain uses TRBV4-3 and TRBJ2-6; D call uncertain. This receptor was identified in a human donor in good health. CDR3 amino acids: CASSQGARGANVLTF. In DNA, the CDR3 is TGCGCCAGCAGCCAAGGGGCACGAGGGGCCAACGTCCTGACTTTC.